Each of the 12 T cell receptor beta chains below was sequenced from the same sample in a study of OX40 agonist ivuxolimab in advanced cancers. TCRdb keeps only in-frame clones here, not all; method: immunoSEQ multiplex PCR. The data contain around 61,000 clones, around 84% of them seen just once; the ten biggest clones take up roughly 5.2%. This specimen was CD4+ or CD8+ T cells sorted from blood, taken in a trial of the OX40 agonist ivuxolimab. Every receptor here comes from an adult with an advanced solid tumor such as melanoma, head and neck, liver or kidney cancer.

The chain is built from TRBV18 and TRBJ2-5, with D unresolved. V lost 3 bases, J lost 2 bases, and 4 bases lay in between. There are 12 residues in the CDR3. CDR1 KGHSH and CDR2 LQKENI come from the germline V gene. CDR3 region: CASSPVQETQYF. The CDR3 DNA is TGTGCCAGCTCACCCGTACAAGAGACCCAGTACTTC.

The table lists this clone with a few counts. The chain combines TRBV4-2 with TRBJ2-3; 9 positions match TRBD2. CDR1 is LGHNA and CDR2 is YNFKEQ in the germline V gene. This CDR3 comprises 15 residues. V lost 4 bases to trimming and J lost 3 bases; unmatched junction nucleotides: 5. CDR3 region: CASSRIAGATDTQYF. Written as DNA, the CDR3 is TGTGCCAGCAGCCGGATAGCGGGGGCTACAGATACGCAGTATTTT.

The chain has TRBV5-1 and TRBJ2-2; 7 nucleotides align to TRBD2. This CDR3 contains 16 residues. The germline gives CDR1 SGHRS, CDR2 YFSETQ. Trimming cost V 5 bases and J 0 bases; bases outside gene matches: 7. The CDR3 protein is CASSVGGPANTGELFF. CDR3 bases: TGCGCCAGCAGTGTGGGAGGGCCCGCGAACACCGGGGAGCTGTTTTTT.

The rearrangement links TRBV10-1 to TRBJ2-7; 7 nucleotides agree with TRBD1. The CDR3 length is 14 residues. The germline CDR1 and CDR2 sequences are WNHNN and SYGVQD (reference sequence). J lost 3 bases, V lost 6 bases, and 8 bases had no gene match. CDR3 in amino acids: CASRLGTASYEQYF. Here the CDR3 DNA reads TGCGCCAGCAGGTTGGGGACAGCGAGCTACGAGCAGTACTTC.

The chain employs TRBV7-2 and TRBJ2-7; D is perhaps TRBD1 (5 bases). Per germline, CDR1 SGHTA and CDR2 FQGNSA. This CDR3 has 15 amino acids. V was pared by 0 bases and J by 4 bases, with 13 bases between. The CDR3 loop is CASSLAQGLIYEQYF. DNA for the CDR3: TGTGCCAGCAGCTTAGCGCAGGGTCTTATTTACGAGCAGTACTTC.

The CDR3 nucleotides read TGTGCCACCCGCAAACAGGGGAATAGCAATCAGCCCCAGCATTTT. It is translated as CATRKQGNSNQPQHF. The chain couples TRBV6-6 to TRBJ1-5, with 7 bases identical to TRBD1. CDR3 length equals 15 residues. CDR1 is MNHNY, CDR2 SVGAGI, per germline (reference sequence). Germline trimming cut 10 bases from V and 0 bases from J; bases unmatched to any gene: 9.

The chain recombines TRBV5-1 with TRBJ1-3; perhaps TRBD1 as D (5 bases). Trimming shortened V by 2 bases and J by 2 bases, and 8 bases separated the two germline ends. Germline values: CDR1 SGHRS, CDR2 YFSETQ. The length of the CDR3 is 14 residues. DNA of the CDR3: TGCGCCAGCAGCTTCGGGGCGGCTGGAAACACCATATATTTT. As protein: CASSFGAAGNTIYF.

About this clone itself: With a much larger clone just one base away, this may be a read error. Other DNA sequences in this sample translate to the same CDR3. This chain uses TRBV14 with TRBJ1-4, with 7 bases aligning to TRBD1. The CDR3 spans 14 residues. Germline trimming cut 6 bases from V and 7 bases from J; bases unmatched to any gene: 8. Germline V lookup: CDR1 SGHDN, CDR2 FVKESK. This chain's CDR3 is CASSQITGAEKLFF. In nucleotides, the CDR3 is TGTGCCAGCAGTCAAATTACAGGGGCTGAAAAACTGTTTTTT.

The chain couples TRBV9 to TRBJ1-3; unclear D gene. With 2 bases removed from V and 7 bases from J, the gap between germline ends came to 10 bases. The CDR3 is 13 amino acids. The germline V gene encodes CDR1 SGDLS and CDR2 YYNGEE. As DNA, the CDR3 is TGTGCCAGCAGCGTCGATGACCGGAACACCATATATTTT. It is translated as CASSVDDRNTIYF.

The chain has TRBV7-3 and TRBJ2-3, with 8 nucleotides matching TRBD2. Germline lookup yields CDR1 SGHTA and CDR2 FQGTGA. V dropped 5 bases and J dropped 10; count of bases not matched to a gene: 17. This CDR3 comprises 16 residues. This chain's CDR3 is CASSPGPSGGQRSQYF. CDR3 nucleotide sequence: TGTGCCAGCAGCCCCGGGCCCTCGGGAGGGCAAAGGTCGCAGTATTTT.

The CDR3 DNA is TGTGCCAGCTCAGCGGGACAGAACACTGAAGCTTTCTTT. Its translation: CASSAGQNTEAFF. The genes are TRBV18 and TRBJ1-1, with a tentative D call TRBD1 (6 bases). V lost 5 bases and J lost 1, with 8 bases in between. The CDR3 totals 13 residues. The germline gives CDR1 KGHSH, CDR2 LQKENI.

This sequence joins TRBV9 and TRBJ1-2, with D maybe TRBD1 (5 bases). The CDR3 has 13 residues. Germline CDR1 SGDLS, CDR2 YYNGEE. Trimming took off 4 bases at V and 2 bases at J, with 9 bases between the two ends. The DNA for the CDR3 is TGTGCCAGCAGCCCCGACAGCAACTATGGCTACACCTTC. Translated, it gives CASSPDSNYGYTF.